The subject of this entry is one T cell receptor beta chain. Its antigen is currently unknown. This sample is part of a study of PD-L1 blockade in urothelial cancer. Whole-study context: Males with bladder-origin urothelial cancer made up about nine tenths of the roughly 29 patients. Patients had been given 0 to 3 earlier chemotherapy regimens. Reported median T cell count for blood samples was roughly 150,000. Findings and limits, study-wide: Patients with below-median pretreatment blood clonality survived longer.

CDR1 is SGHNT and CDR2 is YENEEA in the germline V gene. Deletions cut 0 bases from V and 1 base from J, with 9 bases between. CDR3 length: 15 residues. The method was immunoSEQ multiplex PCR; TCRdb's version includes in-frame clones alone and lacks a portion of them. The sample contains about 30,000 clones, 85% to 90% of which appear only once. The V call is TRBV11-3, the J call TRBJ1-1, with a tentative D call TRBD1 (6 bases). The receptor was isolated from a man aged 50 or older with urothelial cancer. Here the sequenced sample was PBMCs, taken around atezolizumab (anti-PD-L1) treatment. The CDR3 region has the DNA TGTGCCAGCAGCTTAGACAGGGGCCCGAACACTGAAGCTTTCTTT. This codes for CASSLDRGPNTEAFF.